This T cell receptor (beta chain) was captured in a study of cytomegalovirus exposure and HLA in healthy donors. The length of the CDR3 is 17 residues. V lost 4 bases and J lost 1; bases outside the gene matches: 10. In the case of this clone: Its antigen is as yet unknown.

Study results and limitations: Highly shared sequence variants in one cluster were likely a sequencing artifact. Most CMV-associated TCR beta chains were later found to appear HLA-restricted.

A multiplex PCR was run with 60 Vbeta primers and 13 Jbeta primers. Profiled with immunoSEQ multiplex PCR; TCRdb holds only in-frame clones, not every one. This table has 150,000 to 200,000 clones, 77% appearing once. This rearrangement joins TRBV23-1 to TRBJ1-5; 7 bases map to TRBD1. TRBV23-1 is classed as an ORF, of uncertain function. Sequencing was done on a sample of PBMCs. The clonotype originates from a woman aged 25 to 39 in good health and CMV-seronegative. This chain's CDR3 is CASSRTGSGESNQPQHF. CDR3 coding DNA: TGCGCCAGCAGTCGGACAGGTTCGGGGGAAAGCAATCAGCCCCAGCATTTT.